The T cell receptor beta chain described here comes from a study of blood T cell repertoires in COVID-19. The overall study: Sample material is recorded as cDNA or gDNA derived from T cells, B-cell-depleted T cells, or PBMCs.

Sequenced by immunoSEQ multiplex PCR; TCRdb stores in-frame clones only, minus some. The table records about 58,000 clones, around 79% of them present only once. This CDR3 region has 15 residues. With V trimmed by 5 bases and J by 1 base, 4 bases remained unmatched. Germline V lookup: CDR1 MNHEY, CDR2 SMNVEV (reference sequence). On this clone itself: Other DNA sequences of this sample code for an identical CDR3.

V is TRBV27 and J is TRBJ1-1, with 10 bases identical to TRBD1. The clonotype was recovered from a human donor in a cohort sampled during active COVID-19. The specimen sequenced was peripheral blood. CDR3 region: CASSPRQGANTEAFF. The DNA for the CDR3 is TGTGCCAGCAGTCCGAGACAGGGGGCGAACACTGAAGCTTTCTTT.